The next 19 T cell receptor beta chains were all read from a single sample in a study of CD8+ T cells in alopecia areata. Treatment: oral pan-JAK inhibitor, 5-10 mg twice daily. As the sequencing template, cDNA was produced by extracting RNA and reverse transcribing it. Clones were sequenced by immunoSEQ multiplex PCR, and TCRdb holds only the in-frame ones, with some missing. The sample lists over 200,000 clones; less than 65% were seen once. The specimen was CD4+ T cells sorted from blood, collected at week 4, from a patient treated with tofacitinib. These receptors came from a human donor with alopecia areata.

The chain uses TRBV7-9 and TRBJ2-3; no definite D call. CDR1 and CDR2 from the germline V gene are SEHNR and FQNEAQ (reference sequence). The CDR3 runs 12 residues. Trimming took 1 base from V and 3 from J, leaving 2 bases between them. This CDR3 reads CASSLETDTQYF. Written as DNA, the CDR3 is TGTGCCAGCAGCTTAGAAACAGATACGCAGTATTTT.

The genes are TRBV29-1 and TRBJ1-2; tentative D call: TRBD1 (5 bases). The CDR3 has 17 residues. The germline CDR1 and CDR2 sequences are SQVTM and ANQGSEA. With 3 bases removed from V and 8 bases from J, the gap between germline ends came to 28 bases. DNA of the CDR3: TGCAGCGTTGACAACGGTTCGGGGTCAGGGCGGCTGGGGGGCTACACCTTC. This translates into CSVDNGSGSGRLGGYTF.

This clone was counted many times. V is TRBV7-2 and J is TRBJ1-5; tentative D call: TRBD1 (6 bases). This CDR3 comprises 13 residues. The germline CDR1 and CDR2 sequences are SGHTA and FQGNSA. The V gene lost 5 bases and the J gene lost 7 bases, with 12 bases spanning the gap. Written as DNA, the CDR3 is TGTGCCAGCAGCGTACAGGGAGGGCAGCCCCAGCATTTT. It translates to CASSVQGGQPQHF.

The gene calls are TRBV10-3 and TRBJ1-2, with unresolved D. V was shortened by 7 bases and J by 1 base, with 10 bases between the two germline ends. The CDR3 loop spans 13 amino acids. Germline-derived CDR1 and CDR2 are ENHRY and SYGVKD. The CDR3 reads CAIKAELNYGYTF. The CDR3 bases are TGTGCCATCAAGGCAGAGCTTAACTATGGCTACACCTTC.

The CDR3 reads CASSLEGRQPQHF. The CDR3 bases are TGTGCCAGCAGCTTGGAGGGACGGCAGCCCCAGCATTTT. V usage is TRBV7-2 and J usage is TRBJ1-5; maybe TRBD1 (5 bases). This CDR3 has 13 residues. Germline V gene data show CDR1 as SGHTA and CDR2 as FQGNSA. V was shortened by 3 bases and J by 7 bases, with 10 bases between the two germline ends.

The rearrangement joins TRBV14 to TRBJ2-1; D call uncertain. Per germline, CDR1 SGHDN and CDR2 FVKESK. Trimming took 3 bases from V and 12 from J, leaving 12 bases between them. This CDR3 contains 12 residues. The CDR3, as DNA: TGTGCCAGCAGCCAGAGCCGGCAAGGGCAGTTCTTC. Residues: CASSQSRQGQFF.

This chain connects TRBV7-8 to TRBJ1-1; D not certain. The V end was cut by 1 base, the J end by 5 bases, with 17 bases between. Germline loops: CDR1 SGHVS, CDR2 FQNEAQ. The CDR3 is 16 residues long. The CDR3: CASSLVSGLAGTEAFF. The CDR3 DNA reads TGTGCCAGCAGCTTAGTCAGTGGTCTGGCCGGAACTGAAGCTTTCTTT.

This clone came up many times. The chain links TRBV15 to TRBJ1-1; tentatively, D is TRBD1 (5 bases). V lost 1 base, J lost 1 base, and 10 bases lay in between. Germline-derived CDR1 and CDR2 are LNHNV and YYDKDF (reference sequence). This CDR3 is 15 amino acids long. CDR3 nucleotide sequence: TGTGCCACCAGCAGAGTGGCCAGGGCGAACACTGAAGCTTTCTTT. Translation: CATSRVARANTEAFF.

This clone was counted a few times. As DNA, the CDR3 is TGTGCCATCAGTGACCCTACGGGGAACACTGAAGCTTTCTTT. Translation: CAISDPTGNTEAFF. This chain uses TRBV10-3 with TRBJ1-1, with unresolved D. This CDR3 contains 14 residues. V was pared by 3 bases and J by 1 base, with 9 bases between. Per germline, CDR1 ENHRY and CDR2 SYGVKD.

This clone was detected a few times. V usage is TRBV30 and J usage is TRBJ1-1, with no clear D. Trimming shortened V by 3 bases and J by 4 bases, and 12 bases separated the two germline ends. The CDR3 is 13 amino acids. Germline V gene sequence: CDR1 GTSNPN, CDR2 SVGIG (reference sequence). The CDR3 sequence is CAWRTGGITEAFF. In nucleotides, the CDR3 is TGTGCCTGGAGAACGGGCGGGATCACTGAAGCTTTCTTT.

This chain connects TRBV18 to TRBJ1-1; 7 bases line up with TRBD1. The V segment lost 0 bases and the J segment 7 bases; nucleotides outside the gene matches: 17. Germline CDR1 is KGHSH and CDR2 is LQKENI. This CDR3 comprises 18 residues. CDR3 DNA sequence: TGTGCCAGCTCACCACCCGGATCGTCAGGGGGACCACTCCTTGAAGCTTTCTTT. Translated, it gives CASSPPGSSGGPLLEAFF.

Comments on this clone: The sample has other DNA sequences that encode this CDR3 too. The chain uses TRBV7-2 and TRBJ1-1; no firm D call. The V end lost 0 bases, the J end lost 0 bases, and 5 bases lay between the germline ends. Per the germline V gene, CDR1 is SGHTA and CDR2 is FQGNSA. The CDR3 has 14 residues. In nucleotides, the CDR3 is TGTGCCAGCAGCTTAGCTCAGATGAACACTGAAGCTTTCTTT. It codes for CASSLAQMNTEAFF.

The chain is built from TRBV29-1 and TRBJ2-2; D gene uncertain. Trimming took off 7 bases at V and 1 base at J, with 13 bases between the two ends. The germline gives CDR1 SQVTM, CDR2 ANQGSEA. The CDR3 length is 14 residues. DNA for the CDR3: TGCAGCGCAGGAACAGCTCTGAACACCGGGGAGCTGTTTTTT. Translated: CSAGTALNTGELFF.

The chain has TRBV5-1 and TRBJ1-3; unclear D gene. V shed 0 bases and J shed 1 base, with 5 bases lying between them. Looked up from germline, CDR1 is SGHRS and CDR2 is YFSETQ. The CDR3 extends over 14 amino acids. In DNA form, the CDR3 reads TGCGCCAGCAGCTTGGATGTATCTGGAAACACCATATATTTT. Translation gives CASSLDVSGNTIYF.

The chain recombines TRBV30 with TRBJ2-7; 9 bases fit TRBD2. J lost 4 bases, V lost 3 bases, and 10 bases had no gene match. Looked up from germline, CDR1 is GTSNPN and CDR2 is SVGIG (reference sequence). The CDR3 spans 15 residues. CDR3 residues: CAWRRWGSGGYEQYF. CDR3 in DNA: TGTGCCTGGAGGCGGTGGGGTAGCGGGGGATACGAGCAGTACTTC.

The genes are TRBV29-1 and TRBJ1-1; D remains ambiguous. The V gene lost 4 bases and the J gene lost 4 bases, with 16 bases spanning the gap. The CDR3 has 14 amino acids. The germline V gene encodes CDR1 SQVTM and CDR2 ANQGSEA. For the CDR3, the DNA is TGCAGCGTTGGGATGGGCAGTCGCCTCACTGAAGCTTTCTTT. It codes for CSVGMGSRLTEAFF.

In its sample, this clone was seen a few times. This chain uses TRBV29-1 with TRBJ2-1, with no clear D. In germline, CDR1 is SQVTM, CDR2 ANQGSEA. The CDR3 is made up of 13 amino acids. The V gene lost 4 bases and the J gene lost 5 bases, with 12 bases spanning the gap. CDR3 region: CSVAVKNDNEQFF. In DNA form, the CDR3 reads TGCAGCGTTGCCGTTAAAAACGACAATGAGCAGTTCTTC.

CDR3 region: CASSSIERDGSYEQYF. The CDR3 coding sequence is TGCGCCAGCAGCTCTATCGAACGGGACGGCTCCTACGAGCAGTACTTC. The chain links TRBV5-1 to TRBJ2-7; D may match TRBD1 or TRBD2 (5 bases each). V lost 3 bases, J lost 0 bases, and 16 bases lay in between. CDR1 is SGHRS and CDR2 is YFSETQ in the germline V gene. The CDR3 loop spans 16 amino acids. Based on the CDR3 plus reference TRBV5-1 and TRBJ2-7, the full variable domain is KAGVTQTPRYLIKTRGQQVTLSCSPISGHRSVSWYQQTPGQGLQFLFEYFSETQRNKGNFPGRFSGRQFSNSRSEMNVSTLELGDSALYLCASSSIERDGSYEQYFGPGTRLTVT.

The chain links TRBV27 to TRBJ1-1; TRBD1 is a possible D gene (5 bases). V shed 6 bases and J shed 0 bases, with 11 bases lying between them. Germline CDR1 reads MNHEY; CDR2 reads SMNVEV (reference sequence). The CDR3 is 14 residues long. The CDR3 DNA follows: TGTGCCAGCAGACCGGGGGGATTGAACACTGAAGCTTTCTTT. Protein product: CASRPGGLNTEAFF.